A selection of T cell receptor beta chains follows, all from one sample in a study of blood T cell repertoires in COVID-19. The protocol was immunoSEQ multiplex PCR, while the TCRdb copy is restricted to in-frame clones and leaves out a portion. The table has about 170,000 clones, 70% to 90% seen once. The sequenced sample was peripheral blood. The receptors originated from a man older than 75 with COVID-19, enrolled during active disease. Both conserved end residues are trimmed from each CDR3.

TRBJ1-1,TRBV5-5,ASSAGLMNTEAF
TRBJ2-1,TRBV4-1,ASSQDSLLAGGIFNEQF
TRBJ1-2,TRBV6-5,ASTSGNYGYT
TRBJ2-1,TRBV7-2,ASSPLDEQF
TRBJ2-5,TRBV3-1/TRBV3-2,ASSWEGWGTQY
TRBJ2-7,TRBV11-3,ASTLGGNYEQY
TRBJ2-2,TRBV4-2,ASTQGGANTGELF
TRBJ2-1,TRBV6-5,ASSPGLAVGDEQF
TRBJ2-5,TRBV3-1/TRBV3-2,ASSQEATSGGAEETQY
TRBJ2-1,TRBV27,ASSSERASGGAGYNEQF
TRBJ2-3,TRBV27,ASSPWGQGTDTQY
TRBJ2-7,TRBV5-8,ASSNRGHEQY
TRBJ1-1,TRBV29-1,SVEKQGATEAF
TRBJ1-2,TRBV6-5,ASSQGTVYGYT
TRBJ2-3,TRBV24-1,ATSDRQGLYTDTQY
TRBJ1-3,TRBV6-1,ASSEAGTGRNTIY
TRBJ2-1,TRBV3-1/TRBV3-2,ASSQSAGGCNEQF
TRBJ2-2,TRBV5-1,ASSLARPTGELF
TRBJ1-1,TRBV6-5,ASRSGFNAVTEAF
TRBJ1-1,TRBV7-3,ASSRDTLTEAF
TRBJ1-5,TRBV19,ASSLRDSYYSNQPQH
TRBJ1-2,TRBV18,ASSPPGQGNGYT
TRBJ2-3,TRBV6-2/TRBV6-3,ASSYGGPDTQY
TRBJ1-2,TRBV18,ASSPALDRGYT
TRBJ2-2,TRBV19,ASSIPPGNTGELF
TRBJ2-5,TRBV2,ASCRGLGQQETQY
TRBJ1-5,TRBV12-5,ASAGTGGQPQH
TRBJ1-2,TRBV6-5,ATFGTETYYGYT
TRBJ2-1,TRBV7-3,ASSVGQTENEQF
TRBJ2-7,TRBV24-1,ATSDPGGYEQY
TRBJ1-2,TRBV7-8,ASSLGGNYGYT
TRBJ1-2,TRBV7-2,ASSLLSHRRIGGYT
TRBJ2-5,TRBV6-5,ASTPGMLFEETQY
TRBJ2-1,TRBV2,ASSQTGTLEEQF
TRBJ1-6,TRBV10-1,ASRGGNSYNSPLH
TRBJ2-2,TRBV7-2,ASSPVLNTGELF